This TCR beta chain originates from a study of shared clonotypes between healthy human individuals. This clone was seen only once. The method was immunoSEQ multiplex PCR; TCRdb's version includes in-frame clones alone and lacks a portion of them. The sample has around 1.9 million clones; about 93% are singletons. From germline, CDR1 is MGHDK and CDR2 SYGVNS. The germline V and J ends were trimmed by 1 base and 5 bases, with 5 bases remaining between them. The CDR3 is made up of 13 amino acids. Positively selected for CCR7, the CD45RO-negative cells used as naive CD8 cells excluded terminally differentiated effector memory CD45RA+ cells.

Sample: naive CD8+ T cells from PBMCs. This receptor was identified in a man younger than 30 in good health. Some clones in this sample may be carry-over from other donors' samples. The rearrangement joins TRBV25-1 to TRBJ2-2, with D unclear. CDR3 sequence (DNA): TGTGCCAGCAGTGAATGGTTAACCGGGGAGCTGTTTTTT. Its translation: CASSEWLTGELFF.